The rows below give T cell receptor beta chains drawn from one sample of a study of T cell changes during pregnancy in multiple sclerosis. Only in-frame clones appear in the TCRdb table, and some are missing; sequencing was by immunoSEQ multiplex PCR. The sample has tens of thousands of clones, 80% to 95% seen once. Material: peripheral blood, obtained after pregnancy. All receptors come from a female donor with multiple sclerosis, enrolled in a pregnancy study. CDR3s include the opening cysteine and the closing phenylalanine or tryptophan. The order of the fields is V gene, J gene, CDR3 protein.

v_gene: TRBV13
j_gene: TRBJ2-5
CDR3aa: CASSYRRGGYETQYF

v_gene: TRBV7-2
j_gene: TRBJ2-3
CDR3aa: CASSLTIAGGPRDTQYF

v_gene: TRBV7-8
j_gene: TRBJ1-4
CDR3aa: CASSLARSEKLFF

v_gene: TRBV4-3
j_gene: TRBJ2-5
CDR3aa: CASSQAVLSETQYF

v_gene: TRBV5-1
j_gene: TRBJ1-1
CDR3aa: CASSFGARDTEAFF

v_gene: TRBV6-1
j_gene: TRBJ1-2
CDR3aa: CASSDLKGAYGYTF

v_gene: TRBV19
j_gene: TRBJ1-5
CDR3aa: CASSISPGQGARQPQHF

v_gene: TRBV7-2
j_gene: TRBJ2-7
CDR3aa: CASSLDRKAGYEQYF

v_gene: TRBV5-6
j_gene: TRBJ2-2
CDR3aa: CASSPRFGQGRDTGELFF

v_gene: TRBV4-3
j_gene: TRBJ1-2
CDR3aa: CASSRSGEGYGYTF

v_gene: TRBV11-1
j_gene: TRBJ2-1
CDR3aa: CASRATSGGANEQFF

v_gene: TRBV7-2
j_gene: TRBJ1-3
CDR3aa: CASSSGTGVRNTIYF

v_gene: TRBV5-1
j_gene: TRBJ1-1
CDR3aa: CASSLTREYTEAFF

v_gene: TRBV19
j_gene: TRBJ2-2
CDR3aa: CASRLYTGELFF

v_gene: TRBV28
j_gene: TRBJ1-2
CDR3aa: CASSRTGVSLLNYGYTF

v_gene: TRBV5-5
j_gene: TRBJ2-7
CDR3aa: CASSLSRGRTVAYEQYF

v_gene: TRBV6-1
j_gene: TRBJ1-1
CDR3aa: CAGRRSGVNTEAFF

v_gene: TRBV4-3
j_gene: TRBJ2-7
CDR3aa: CASSQGRPYEQYF

v_gene: TRBV12-5
j_gene: TRBJ1-5
CDR3aa: CASGSERAQHF

v_gene: TRBV4-3
j_gene: TRBJ1-5
CDR3aa: CASSQDLENAGQPQHF

v_gene: TRBV7-2
j_gene: TRBJ2-2
CDR3aa: CASSLRTGVRYTGELFF

v_gene: TRBV27
j_gene: TRBJ1-1
CDR3aa: CASSLRVGTDEAFF

v_gene: TRBV9
j_gene: TRBJ1-1
CDR3aa: CASSLVGGTEAFF

v_gene: TRBV19
j_gene: TRBJ1-5
CDR3aa: CASSVGPRGNQPQHF

v_gene: TRBV7-9
j_gene: TRBJ2-1
CDR3aa: CASRNRWGGKPYNEQFF

v_gene: TRBV5-1
j_gene: TRBJ2-1
CDR3aa: CASSLVASSGYNEQFF

v_gene: TRBV6-4
j_gene: TRBJ2-2
CDR3aa: CASSDRGRDTGELFF

v_gene: TRBV2
j_gene: TRBJ2-4
CDR3aa: CASSEETGGVYIQYF

v_gene: TRBV5-4
j_gene: TRBJ1-6
CDR3aa: CASSLAARGESPLHF

v_gene: TRBV4-1
j_gene: TRBJ2-2
CDR3aa: CASSQTGGTGELFF

v_gene: TRBV18
j_gene: TRBJ1-1
CDR3aa: CASSPLPSGGTEAFF

v_gene: TRBV18
j_gene: TRBJ1-6
CDR3aa: CASSPMRDSPLHF

v_gene: TRBV10-3
j_gene: TRBJ2-7
CDR3aa: CAHAPAGATEQYF

v_gene: TRBV4-3
j_gene: TRBJ1-2
CDR3aa: CASSPAGQDGAYGYTF

v_gene: TRBV11-2
j_gene: TRBJ2-7
CDR3aa: CASSPSGGAVGEQYF

v_gene: TRBV4-2
j_gene: TRBJ1-2
CDR3aa: CASSHPGTIGGYTF

v_gene: TRBV4-3
j_gene: TRBJ2-1
CDR3aa: CASSRQGVTAPEDEQFF

v_gene: TRBV7-2
j_gene: TRBJ2-7
CDR3aa: CASSLAGQGFYEQYF

v_gene: TRBV7-3
j_gene: TRBJ2-4
CDR3aa: CASSLGSGGLGNIQYF

v_gene: TRBV7-2
j_gene: TRBJ2-3
CDR3aa: CASSLGTSGGHTDTQYF

v_gene: TRBV11-1
j_gene: TRBJ2-5
CDR3aa: CASSLAGLTMGGTQYF

v_gene: TRBV7-8
j_gene: TRBJ1-1
CDR3aa: CASTKGWRDTEAFF

v_gene: TRBV7-2
j_gene: TRBJ1-1
CDR3aa: CASSFLGGRNTEAFF

v_gene: TRBV4-3
j_gene: TRBJ2-7
CDR3aa: CASSQGRDSSYEQYF

v_gene: TRBV9
j_gene: TRBJ1-2
CDR3aa: CASSITGFGYTF

v_gene: TRBV2
j_gene: TRBJ1-4
CDR3aa: CASKDRLLNEKLFF

v_gene: TRBV9
j_gene: TRBJ2-1
CDR3aa: CASSPRLADDNEQFF

v_gene: TRBV11-2
j_gene: TRBJ2-2
CDR3aa: CASSNPGRNTGELFF

v_gene: TRBV27
j_gene: TRBJ1-5
CDR3aa: CASRPQGAQPQHF

v_gene: TRBV7-3
j_gene: TRBJ2-5
CDR3aa: CASSLGASGGQETQYF

v_gene: TRBV4-2
j_gene: TRBJ2-1
CDR3aa: CASSPEGQGVYEQFF

v_gene: TRBV7-2
j_gene: TRBJ1-2
CDR3aa: CASSPFGEGYGYTF

v_gene: TRBV5-6
j_gene: TRBJ2-3
CDR3aa: CASSLAVRGSTDTQYF

v_gene: TRBV25-1
j_gene: TRBJ1-2
CDR3aa: CASRGEVMSGYTF

v_gene: TRBV7-3
j_gene: TRBJ2-3
CDR3aa: CASSGAGGADTQYF